The 26 T cell receptor beta chains listed next were all sequenced from one sample in a study of T cell responses to AZD1222 COVID-19 vaccine. The assay was immunoSEQ multiplex PCR, and TCRdb's table has in-frame clones only and misses some. The sample consists of some 140,000 clones, over 90% of them appearing once. The source was peripheral blood, collected on day 0 of AZD1222 vaccination. The source is an adult in good health.

V is TRBV28 and J is TRBJ1-1; 9 nucleotides align to TRBD1. Trimming cost V 2 bases and J 6 bases; bases outside gene matches: 7. CDR1 and CDR2 from the germline V gene are MDHEN and SYDVKM. This CDR3 is 15 amino acids long. This CDR3 is CASSLRGQGWAEAFF. The CDR3 DNA reads as TGTGCCAGCAGTTTACGGGGACAGGGTTGGGCTGAAGCTTTCTTT.

The genes are TRBV18 and TRBJ1-6; TRBD1 aligns across 7 bases. Germline CDR1 reads KGHSH; CDR2 reads LQKENI. The CDR3 loop spans 15 amino acids. With 5 bases clipped from V and 7 bases from J, the junction kept 8 bases outside the gene matches. The CDR3 DNA follows: TGTGCCAGCTCATTTTCGGGACAGCTGAATTCACCCCTCCACTTT. It yields the protein CASSFSGQLNSPLHF.

The chain links TRBV25-1 to TRBJ2-1; possibly TRBD1 for D (7 bases). This CDR3 region has 15 residues. V shed 6 bases and J shed 2 bases, with 14 bases lying between them. CDR1 is MGHDK and CDR2 is SYGVNS in the germline V gene. The CDR3 loop reads CASSGGTATYNEQFF. The CDR3 nucleotides are TGTGCCAGCAGCGGCGGGACAGCGACCTACAATGAGCAGTTCTTC.

This CDR3 reads CAWSSIAEAFF. DNA of the CDR3: TGTGCCTGGTCTAGTATCGCTGAAGCTTTCTTT. The chain is built from TRBV30 and TRBJ1-1; no reliable D call. Trimming removed 5 bases at V and 6 bases at J, with 10 bases between. Per the germline V gene, CDR1 is GTSNPN and CDR2 is SVGIG (reference sequence). The CDR3 is 11 amino acids.

The J gene is TRBJ1-5, the V gene TRBV28, with TRBD1 matching 9 bases. Trimming took 6 bases from V and 0 from J; bases not matched to a gene: 9. There are 17 residues in the CDR3. The germline CDR1 and CDR2 sequences are MDHEN and SYDVKM. CDR3 sequence: CASRTGGAGNSNQPQHF. CDR3 nucleotides: TGTGCCAGCAGAACAGGGGGCGCGGGTAATAGCAATCAGCCCCAGCATTTT. Variable domain in full (rest from reference TRBV28 and TRBJ1-5): DVKVTQSSRYLVKRTGEKVFLECVQDMDHENMFWYRQDPGLGLRLIYFSYDVKMKEKGDIPEGYSVSREKKERFSLILESASTNQTSMYLCASRTGGAGNSNQPQHFGDGTRLSIL.

This chain connects TRBV7-6 to TRBJ1-1; 9 positions match TRBD1. The CDR3 sequence is 16 residues long. J lost 1 base, V lost 3 bases, and 6 bases had no gene match. CDR1 SGHVS and CDR2 FNYEAQ come from the germline V gene. This chain's CDR3 is CASSFGTGFGNTEAFF. The CDR3 nucleotides read TGTGCCAGCAGCTTTGGGACAGGGTTCGGGAACACTGAAGCTTTCTTT.

The genes are TRBV12-3 or TRBV12-4 and TRBJ1-3; D call uncertain. V lost 5 bases and J lost 1, with 3 bases in between. The CDR3 consists of 12 residues. The CDR3 DNA is TGTGCCAGCAGTCCATCTGGAAACACCATATATTTT. Amino acid sequence: CASSPSGNTIYF.

The chain couples TRBV19 to TRBJ1-2; no firm D call. Trimming stripped 7 bases from V and 6 bases from J, with 15 bases between. This CDR3 is built from 13 residues. CDR1 LNHDA and CDR2 SQIVND come from the germline V gene (reference sequence). The CDR3 loop reads CASTSYPRNGYTF. The CDR3 bases are TGTGCCAGTACCTCTTATCCCAGGAATGGCTACACCTTC.

This chain links TRBV18 with TRBJ2-3; 8 bases align to TRBD1. Germline values: CDR1 KGHSH, CDR2 LQKENI. The CDR3 runs 14 residues. The J segment lost 1 base and the V segment lost 3 bases, leaving 0 bases of the junction unmatched. CDR3 nucleotide sequence: TGTGCCAGCTCACCGGGACAGGGCACAGATACGCAGTATTTT. This encodes CASSPGQGTDTQYF.

The J gene is TRBJ1-5, the V gene TRBV5-1, with a possible D match to TRBD1 (6 bases). The CDR3 has 14 amino acids. Germline V lookup: CDR1 SGHRS, CDR2 YFSETQ. With 0 bases removed from V and 6 bases from J, the gap between germline ends came to 10 bases. The CDR3 reads CASSLEGVGQPQHF. DNA of the CDR3: TGCGCCAGCAGCTTGGAGGGGGTCGGTCAGCCCCAGCATTTT.

The chain links TRBV19 to TRBJ2-3; TRBD1 agrees at 8 bases. J was trimmed by 9 bases and V by 5 bases; bases with no gene match: 4. CDR1 is LNHDA, CDR2 SQIVND, per germline (reference sequence). This CDR3 is built from 12 residues. CDR3 region: CASSADRATQYF. DNA for the CDR3: TGTGCCAGTAGTGCGGACAGGGCAACGCAGTATTTT. The variable domain in full, completed from reference TRBV19 and TRBJ2-3, reads DGGITQSPKYLFRKEGQNVTLSCEQNLNHDAMYWYRQDPGQGLRLIYYSQIVNDFQKGDIAEGYSVSREKKESFPLTVTSAQKNPTAFYLCASSADRATQYFGPGTRLTVL.

Comments on this clone: The sample has other DNA sequences that encode this CDR3 too. This chain links TRBV6-5 with TRBJ2-2; a weak D match, TRBD2 (5 bases). Germline CDR1 MNHEY, CDR2 SVGAGI. Trimming removed 6 bases at V and 7 bases at J, with 6 bases between. The CDR3 covers 11 residues. DNA of the CDR3: TGTGCCAGCAGGAGGGACGGGGAGCTGTTTTTT. Amino acids: CASRRDGELFF.

The genes are TRBV5-1 and TRBJ1-1; D ambiguous. V was cut by 5 bases and J by 0 bases, with 11 bases left in between. The germline CDR1 and CDR2 sequences are SGHRS and YFSETQ. CDR3 length equals 14 residues. The DNA for the CDR3 is TGCGCCAGCAGTGTAGGACCGATGAACACTGAAGCTTTCTTT. As protein: CASSVGPMNTEAFF.

The chain couples TRBV27 to TRBJ1-1; 7 nucleotides agree with TRBD1. V lost 0 bases and J lost 5; bases outside the gene matches: 6. CDR1 is MNHEY and CDR2 is SMNVEV in the germline V gene (reference sequence). The CDR3 covers 15 residues. CDR3 residues: CASSLSGTVGTEAFF. CDR3 nucleotide sequence: TGTGCCAGCAGTTTATCGGGGACAGTCGGGACTGAAGCTTTCTTT.

This clone was seen just once. This chain connects TRBV4-2 to TRBJ1-5; D possibly corresponds to TRBD1 (6 bases). This CDR3 is built from 16 residues. Germline assignment: CDR1 LGHNA and CDR2 YNFKEQ. V was trimmed by 1 base and J by 5 bases, leaving 15 bases between them. CDR3 DNA sequence: TGTGCCAGCAGCCAAGCACAGGGAGAGGGCGATCAGCCCCAGCATTTT. Residues: CASSQAQGEGDQPQHF.

The rearrangement links TRBV19 to TRBJ1-6; 7 bases map to TRBD1. V dropped 9 bases and J dropped 8; count of bases not matched to a gene: 10. Germline V CDR1 and CDR2: LNHDA, SQIVND (reference sequence). The CDR3 sequence is 14 residues long. DNA for the CDR3: TGTGCCAGCGCACAGGGGAATAGGGATTCACCCCTCCACTTT. It encodes CASAQGNRDSPLHF. The full variable domain, its missing parts supplied by reference TRBV19 and TRBJ1-6, is DGGITQSPKYLFRKEGQNVTLSCEQNLNHDAMYWYRQDPGQGLRLIYYSQIVNDFQKGDIAEGYSVSREKKESFPLTVTSAQKNPTAFYLCASAQGNRDSPLHFGNGTRLTVT.

The chain couples TRBV2 to TRBJ1-1, with TRBD1 matching over 12 bases. The CDR3 sequence is 14 residues long. CDR1 is SNHLY and CDR2 is FYNNEI in the germline V gene. After removal of 4 bases from V and 4 bases from J, the junction contained 1 base not matched to a gene. CDR3 residues: CASSGDRGLTEAFF. The CDR3 DNA sequence: TGTGCCAGCAGTGGGGACAGGGGGCTCACTGAAGCTTTCTTT.

The chain uses TRBV5-1 and TRBJ1-6, with 7 bases aligning to TRBD1. The CDR3 totals 14 residues. V shed 1 base, J shed 5 bases, and the junction held 0 bases outside the gene matches. Germline V gene lookup returns CDR1 SGHRS and CDR2 YFSETQ. CDR3 residues: CASSLQGDNSPLHF. Written as DNA, the CDR3 is TGCGCCAGCAGCTTGCAGGGGGATAATTCACCCCTCCACTTT. The entire variable domain, with the rest obtained from reference TRBV5-1 and TRBJ1-6, is as follows: KAGVTQTPRYLIKTRGQQVTLSCSPISGHRSVSWYQQTPGQGLQFLFEYFSETQRNKGNFPGRFSGRQFSNSRSEMNVSTLELGDSALYLCASSLQGDNSPLHFGNGTRLTVT.

J is TRBJ2-7 and V is TRBV18; unclear D gene. Trimming took 3 bases from V and 5 from J, leaving 11 bases between them. Germline lookup yields CDR1 KGHSH and CDR2 LQKENI. The CDR3 consists of 13 residues. In nucleotides, the CDR3 is TGTGCCAGCTCACCCCCGTCGAAAAACGAGCAGTACTTC. It specifies CASSPPSKNEQYF.

V usage is TRBV6-5 and J usage is TRBJ1-2; possible D gene TRBD1, 6 bases. The V gene lost 2 bases and the J gene lost 4 bases, with 17 bases spanning the gap. Germline V lookup: CDR1 MNHEY, CDR2 SVGAGI. This CDR3 region has 16 residues. CDR3 bases: TGTGCCAGCAGTTACACCGAAGAGGGGGGGCTCTATGGCTACACCTTC. Translation: CASSYTEEGGLYGYTF.

The chain uses TRBV29-1 and TRBJ2-7; 9 bases agree with TRBD1. CDR3 size: 12 residues. The trim removed 6 bases at V and 5 bases at J, leaving 5 bases unmatched. Per the germline V gene, CDR1 is SQVTM and CDR2 is ANQGSEA. The DNA for the CDR3 is TGCAGCGTGGGACAGGGAGGGCACGAGCAGTACTTC. As protein: CSVGQGGHEQYF.

The chain recombines TRBV27 with TRBJ1-2; no definite D call. The germline V gene has CDR1 MNHEY and CDR2 SMNVEV (reference sequence). CDR3 length equals 13 residues. Between the trimmed V and J ends, which lost 3 bases and 5 bases, there was a span of 10 bases. CDR3 sequence: CASSFGQNYGYTF. The CDR3 coding sequence is TGTGCCAGCAGTTTCGGGCAGAATTATGGCTACACCTTC.

This clone has a single count. The chain has TRBV12-3 or TRBV12-4 and TRBJ1-1; 7 bases fit TRBD1. This CDR3 is 11 amino acids long. For the CDR3, the DNA is TGTCTGGACAGGATGAACACTGAAGCTTTCTTT. It codes for CLDRMNTEAFF.

V and J are TRBV6-2 or TRBV6-3 and TRBJ1-1; 8 positions match TRBD1. With 6 bases clipped from V and 3 bases from J, the junction kept 6 bases outside the gene matches. The CDR3 consists of 14 residues. Germline values: CDR1 MNHEY, CDR2 SVGEGT. This CDR3 is CASSKNRGDTEAFF. CDR3 sequence (DNA): TGTGCCAGCAGCAAAAACAGGGGGGACACTGAAGCTTTCTTT.

The J gene is TRBJ2-7, the V gene TRBV27; D perhaps matches TRBD1 (5 bases). V was shortened by 4 bases and J by 2 bases, with 9 bases between the two germline ends. This CDR3 spans 13 amino acids. Germline V gene data show CDR1 as MNHEY and CDR2 as SMNVEV (reference sequence). The CDR3 DNA reads as TGTGCCAGCAGTTGGAGACAGACCTACGAGCAGTACTTC. Its translation: CASSWRQTYEQYF.

The rearrangement uses TRBV9 and TRBJ2-3; 8 positions match TRBD2. This CDR3 is built from 15 residues. Germline-derived CDR1 and CDR2 are SGDLS and YYNGEE. J was trimmed by 6 bases and V by 0 bases; bases with no gene match: 6. CDR3 amino acids: CASSVDGGAPDTQYF. The DNA of the CDR3 is TGTGCCAGCAGCGTAGACGGGGGGGCCCCCGATACGCAGTATTTT.